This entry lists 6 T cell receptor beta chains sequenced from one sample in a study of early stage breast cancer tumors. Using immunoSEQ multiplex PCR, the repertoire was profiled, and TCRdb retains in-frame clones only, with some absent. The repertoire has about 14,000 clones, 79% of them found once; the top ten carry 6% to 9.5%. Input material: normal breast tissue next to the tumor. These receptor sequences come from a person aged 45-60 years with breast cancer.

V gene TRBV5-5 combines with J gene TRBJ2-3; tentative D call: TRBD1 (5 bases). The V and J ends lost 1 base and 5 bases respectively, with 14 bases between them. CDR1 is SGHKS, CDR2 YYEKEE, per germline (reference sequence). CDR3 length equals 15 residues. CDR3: CASSLSAGWKDTQYF. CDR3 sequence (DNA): TGTGCCAGCAGCTTGTCGGCAGGGTGGAAAGATACGCAGTATTTT. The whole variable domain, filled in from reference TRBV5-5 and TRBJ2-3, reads DAGVTQSPTHLIKTRGQQVTLRCSPISGHKSVSWYQQVLGQGPQFIFQYYEKEERGRGNFPDRFSARQFPNYSSELNVNALLLGDSALYLCASSLSAGWKDTQYFGPGTRLTVL.

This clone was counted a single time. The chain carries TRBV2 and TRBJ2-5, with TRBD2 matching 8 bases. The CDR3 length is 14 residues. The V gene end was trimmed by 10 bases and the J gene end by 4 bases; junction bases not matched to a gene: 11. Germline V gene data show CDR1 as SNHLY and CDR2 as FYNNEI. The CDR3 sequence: CANRPGAGGETQYF. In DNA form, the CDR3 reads TGTGCCAACCGACCAGGGGCGGGGGGAGAGACCCAGTACTTC. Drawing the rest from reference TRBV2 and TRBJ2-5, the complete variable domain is EPEVTQTPSHQVTQMGQEVILRCVPISNHLYFYWYRQILGQKVEFLVSFYNNEISEKSEIFDDQFSVERPDGSNFTLKIRSTKLEDSAMYFCANRPGAGGETQYFGPGTRLLVL.

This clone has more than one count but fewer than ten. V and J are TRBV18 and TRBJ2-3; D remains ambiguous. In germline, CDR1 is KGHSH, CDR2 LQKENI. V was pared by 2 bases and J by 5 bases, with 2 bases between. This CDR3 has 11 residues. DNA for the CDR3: TGTGCCAGCTCACCAGGAGATACGCAGTATTTT. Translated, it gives CASSPGDTQYF.

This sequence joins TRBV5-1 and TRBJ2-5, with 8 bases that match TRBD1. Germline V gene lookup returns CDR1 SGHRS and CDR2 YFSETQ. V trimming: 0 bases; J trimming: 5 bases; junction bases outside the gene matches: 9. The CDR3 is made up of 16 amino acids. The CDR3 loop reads CASSLGAGGNGETQYF. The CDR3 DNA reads TGCGCCAGCAGCTTGGGCGCAGGGGGCAACGGGGAGACCCAGTACTTC.

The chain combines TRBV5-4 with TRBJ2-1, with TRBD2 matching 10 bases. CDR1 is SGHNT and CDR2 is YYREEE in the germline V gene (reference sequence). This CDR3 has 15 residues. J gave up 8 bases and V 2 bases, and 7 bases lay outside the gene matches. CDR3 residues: CASSFPASGGYEQFF. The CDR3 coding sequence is TGTGCCAGCAGCTTTCCCGCTAGCGGGGGCTATGAGCAGTTCTTC. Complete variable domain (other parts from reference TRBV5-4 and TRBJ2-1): ETGVTQSPTHLIKTRGQQVTLRCSSQSGHNTVSWYQQALGQGPQFIFQYYREEENGRGNFPPRFSGLQFPNYSSELNVNALELDDSALYLCASSFPASGGYEQFFGPGTRLTVL.

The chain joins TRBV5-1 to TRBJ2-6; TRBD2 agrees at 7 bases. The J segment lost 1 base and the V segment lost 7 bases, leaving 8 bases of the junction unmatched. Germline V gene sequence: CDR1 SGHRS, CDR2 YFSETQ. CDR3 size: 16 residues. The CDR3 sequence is CASRGTGGSGANVLTF. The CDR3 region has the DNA TGCGCCAGCCGGGGGACGGGGGGTTCTGGGGCCAACGTCCTGACTTTC.